These T cell receptor beta chains were read from a single sample in a study of shared clonotypes between healthy human individuals. Profiling relied on immunoSEQ multiplex PCR, and the TCRdb table lists in-frame clones only, not all of them. In the table there are millions of clones, about 92% of which are singletons. Sequencing used naive CD4+ T cells sorted from blood. The source of these receptors is a man between 18 and 29 years old in good health. Both conserved end residues are part of each CDR3. The D gene is left open where the match is weak. The size of a clone is reported for some rows only, either as once, few or many, or as a class for expanded clones.

TRBV4-3	TRBJ2-2	.	.	TGCGCCAGCAGCCAAGAATCGCTAGACACCGGGGAGCTGTTTTTT	CASSQESLDTGELFF
TRBV5-4	TRBJ2-7	.	.	TGTGCCAGCAGCACCTCGGGGGCGTTGTGGGAGCAGTACTTC	CASSTSGALWEQYF
TRBV7-9	TRBJ2-5	.	.	TGTGCCAGCAGCCTAAACGGCGCAGGGCAAGAGACCCAGTACTTC	CASSLNGAGQETQYF
TRBV30	TRBJ2-3	TRBD2	once	TGTGCCTGGAGGGGCGGGACTAGCGCTATTACGCAGTATTTT	CAWRGGTSAITQYF
TRBV6-5	TRBJ2-2	TRBD1	.	TGTGCCAGCAGCGGACAGGCGAACACCGGGGAGCTGTTTTTT	CASSGQANTGELFF
TRBV29-1	TRBJ2-5	.	.	TGCAGCGTTGCAGGTGGAGGGGCCCAGTACTTC	CSVAGGGAQYF
TRBV6-5	TRBJ2-7	.	.	TGTGCCAGCAGTTACTCTTCCGGGGTGGTTGGGGAGCAGTACTTC	CASSYSSGVVGEQYF
TRBV7-2	TRBJ2-1	TRBD2	.	TGTGCCAGCAGCTCCGGACTAGCGGGAAACTACAATGAGCAGTTCTTC	CASSSGLAGNYNEQFF
TRBV5-5	TRBJ2-7	.	.	TGTGCCAGCAGACATACTAGGGAAGACTACGAGCAGTACTTC	CASRHTREDYEQYF
TRBV29-1	TRBJ2-3	.	.	TGCAGCGCGCTTCTAGTCTTCACAGATACGCAGTATTTT	CSALLVFTDTQYF
TRBV6-1	TRBJ2-3	.	.	TGTGCCAGCAGTGAAACCCCCTCCGCCAGGGGGACTTACACAGATACGCAGTATTTT	CASSETPSARGTYTDTQYF
TRBV5-1	TRBJ2-3	.	.	TGCGCCAGCAGCCGAGGCGAATACTCTAGCACAGATACGCAGTATTTT	CASSRGEYSSTDTQYF
TRBV5-1	TRBJ1-4	.	.	TGCGCCAGCAGCTTGGCCTTTGGGTCGGGGGTAACTAATGAAAAACTGTTTTTT	CASSLAFGSGVTNEKLFF
TRBV5-1	TRBJ1-6	.	.	TGCGCCAGCAGCCTTACCGGGACAAAGAATAATTCACCCCTCCACTTT	CASSLTGTKNNSPLHF
TRBV30	TRBJ1-6	TRBD1	once	TGTGCCTGGAACGTCCGGGACAGGGTCTATAATTCACCCCTCCACTTT	CAWNVRDRVYNSPLHF
TRBV11-3	TRBJ1-6	.	.	TGTGCCAGCAGCTTGGGTCGGAGCTCCTATAATTCACCCCTCCACTTT	CASSLGRSSYNSPLHF
TRBV7-6	TRBJ2-1	.	.	TGTGCCAGCAGCCGGTCCCTCGGTTCCGAGATTGGGCAGTTCTTC	CASSRSLGSEIGQFF
TRBV7-3	TRBJ2-1	TRBD1	.	TGTGCCAGCAGCTTAGACAGGGGAGGACACAATGAGCAGTTCTTC	CASSLDRGGHNEQFF
TRBV19	TRBJ1-5	.	once	TGTGCCAGTAGTACCACCCAGAATCAGCCCCAGCATTTT	CASSTTQNQPQHF
TRBV7-2	TRBJ2-7	.	.	TGTGCCAGCAGCTTAACTAGGGGTACCTACGAGCAGTACTTC	CASSLTRGTYEQYF
TRBV6-5	TRBJ2-5	TRBD1	.	TGTGCCAGCTCCAAAGGGACAGGGGGCCAAGAGACCCAGTACTTC	CASSKGTGGQETQYF
TRBV10-3	TRBJ2-4	TRBD2	.	TGTGCCATCAGTGGAACGCGGGGGGTACGGGACATTCAGTACTTC	CAISGTRGVRDIQYF
TRBV5-1	TRBJ2-1	TRBD2	.	TGCGCCAGCAGCTTAGGGACTAGCGGGGGCGGCGTGTACAATGAGCAGTTCTTC	CASSLGTSGGGVYNEQFF
TRBV18	TRBJ1-1	.	.	TGTGCCAGCTCACCACCGGACCCCACTGAAGCTTTCTTT	CASSPPDPTEAFF
TRBV5-1	TRBJ2-7	TRBD2	.	TGCGCCAGCAGCTTGTTGAGCGGGGGAAGCTCCTACGAGCAGTACTTC	CASSLLSGGSSYEQYF
TRBV6-6	TRBJ2-1	TRBD2	.	TGTGCCAGCAGGCCCCCGGGACTAGCGGGAGACAATGAGCAGTTCTTC	CASRPPGLAGDNEQFF
TRBV5-1	TRBJ2-7	.	.	TGCGCCAGCAGCTTGGGGCAGGGGTTCGTTTACGAGCAGTACTTC	CASSLGQGFVYEQYF
TRBV18	TRBJ1-1	TRBD1	.	TGTGCCAGCTCACCACCGGACAGGGGCATGAACACTGAAGCTTTCTTT	CASSPPDRGMNTEAFF
TRBV30	TRBJ2-1	TRBD2	.	TGTGCCTGGGCCGGGACTAGCGGGAACCTACCCCCGTTCTTC	CAWAGTSGNLPPFF
TRBV28	TRBJ2-2	.	.	TGTGCCAGCAGGCGCCCTACCGGGGAGCTGTTTTTT	CASRRPTGELFF
TRBV7-2	TRBJ1-1	.	.	TGTGCCAGCAGCTTAGGTAGGGCAGCAGTGAACACTGAAGCTTTCTTT	CASSLGRAAVNTEAFF
TRBV11-2	TRBJ2-2	.	.	TGTGCCAGCGGGGGACGACTGAACACCGGGGAGCTGTTTTTT	CASGGRLNTGELFF
TRBV10-3	TRBJ2-1	.	.	TGTGCCATCAGGAGGGAGGGGGCCTACAATGAGCAGTTCTTC	CAIRREGAYNEQFF
TRBV5-1	TRBJ1-4	.	.	TGCGCCAGCAGCCAGGGTTTCGATACAACTAATGAAAAACTGTTTTTT	CASSQGFDTTNEKLFF
TRBV30	TRBJ2-3	.	.	TGTGCCTGGGCCGGTAGCGAGGCTAGCACAGATACGCAGTATTTT	CAWAGSEASTDTQYF
TRBV5-1	TRBJ2-3	.	.	TGCGCCAGCAGCGGCGCACGGGGCGGGGTAGATACGCAGTATTTT	CASSGARGGVDTQYF
TRBV18	TRBJ2-5	.	once	TGTGCCAGCTCACCACCGCAGTCCCCCACCAGAGAGACCCAGTACTTC	CASSPPQSPTRETQYF
TRBV28	TRBJ2-3	TRBD1	.	TGTGCCAGCAGTGCCTGGACAGGGGTGCCCCGTAAGAGCACAGATACGCAGTATTTT	CASSAWTGVPRKSTDTQYF
TRBV2	TRBJ1-1	.	.	TGTGCCAGCAGTAAAGGGGATACGCGCGAGACTGAAGCTTTCTTT	CASSKGDTRETEAFF
TRBV30	TRBJ2-1	.	once	TGTGCCCTCGAGCGACAGGAGAACTACAATGAGCAGTTCTTC	CALERQENYNEQFF
TRBV2	TRBJ1-1	TRBD1	.	TGTGCCAGCCGGCGACAGGGGGCCGTGAACACTGAAGCTTTCTTT	CASRRQGAVNTEAFF
TRBV30	TRBJ2-7	.	.	TGTGCCTGGACCGCCCCCCGAGGGTCGATCTCCTACGAGCAGTACTTC	CAWTAPRGSISYEQYF
TRBV5-4	TRBJ2-5	TRBD2	.	TGTGCCAGCAGCTTGGTGGCGGGAGGGCGGGAGACCCAGTACTTC	CASSLVAGGRETQYF
TRBV11-3	TRBJ2-7	TRBD2	.	TGTGCCAGCAGCCCAGGACTAGGCTACGAGCAGTACTTC	CASSPGLGYEQYF
TRBV7-2	TRBJ2-7	.	.	TGTGCCAGCAGCCGAGAAGGACAGCCCGCCTACGAGCAGTACTTC	CASSREGQPAYEQYF
TRBV28	TRBJ1-3	.	.	TGTGCCAGCACCCGTACAGTGAACTCTGGAAACACCATATATTTT	CASTRTVNSGNTIYF
TRBV6-1	TRBJ2-3	.	.	TGTGCCAGCAGTGAGGTGGTGAGGAGCACAGATACGCAGTATTTT	CASSEVVRSTDTQYF
TRBV28	TRBJ2-2	.	.	TGTGCCAGCCTTGGGGCAGAGTATCTTACCGGGGAGCTGTTTTTT	CASLGAEYLTGELFF